This T cell receptor (beta chain) is from a study of brain metastases from non-small cell lung cancer. CDR1 KGHDR and CDR2 SFDVKD come from the germline V gene. The CDR3 contains 14 residues. The trim removed 3 bases at V and 2 bases at J, leaving 1 base unmatched. General study results and limits: Paired brain metastases and primary tumors largely shared TCR repertoires. In about 64% of brain metastases, T-cell clones were expanded compared with matched primary tumors. Compared with primary tumors, brain metastases showed less T-cell infiltration.

Concerning this clone: Its antigen is undetermined. The same CDR3 is also encoded by other DNA sequences in this sample.

The method was immunoSEQ multiplex PCR; TCRdb's version includes in-frame clones alone and lacks a portion of them. The sample consists of about 2,800 clones, 75% to 90% of them appearing once. Sample: primary lung tumor tissue. This clonotype was sampled from a donor over 35 with non-small cell lung cancer. The chain carries TRBV24-1 and TRBJ2-3, with TRBD1 identical over 7 bases. DNA of the CDR3: TGTGCCACCAGTGATGACAGGGCCACAGATACGCAGTATTTT. It specifies CATSDDRATDTQYF.